The text below deals with one T cell receptor (beta chain). This clonotype was seen only a few times. No cognate antigen has been identified for it. Base qualities are not provided; no much larger clone lies one nucleotide away. Library prep was done by 5' RACE. The reads were generated on an Illumina HiSeq 2000. A universal primer binding site was introduced by template switching, and a unique molecular identifier was present in the final cDNA, enabling accurate counting of TCR cDNA molecules. Specific primers in the conserved constant-segment region were used to synthesize first-strand cDNA for the TCR alpha and beta chains. To control for contamination, each cDNA library was double barcoded with a SMART-Mk sample barcode plus Illumina barcodes. TruSeq adapter sequences along with Illumina sample barcodes were introduced in two successive PCR steps. Sequencing of the TCR alpha and beta cDNA libraries was done on the Illumina HiSeq platform using custom primers. On the study's bioinformatics: Unique molecular identifiers were extracted from raw reads with MiGEC, and CDR3 positions were determined with MiXCR. Recombination models were inferred per individual with the repgenHMM and IGoR tools using an EM algorithm. The tcR package in R was used for shared clonotype analysis, with sharing normalized by the product of cloneset sizes. To study raw recombination without the effects of thymic and clonal selection, out-of-frame nonproductive sequences were analyzed. The public reads were quality trimmed at Q25 with fastp and then assembled into clones with MiXCR by TCRdb, keeping productive beta chains. Entries are consolidated by CDR3 protein sequence, retaining the most common genes and DNA. The V and J calls and clone size are TCRdb's, not the authors'. This sample is represented by fewer than 800,000 distinct CDR3 sequences; roughly 6.6% of them were singletons. The biggest ten clones account for over 1.5% of the sample.

The CDR3 has 14 amino acids, counting the end cysteine and phenylalanine. The kept DNA is CDR3 alone, 42 bases in frame from the first base. Trimmed from V: 5 bases; trimmed from J: 5 bases; junction bases lacking a gene match: 7. The CDR1 and CDR2 encoded by the germline V gene (reference sequence) are DFQATT and SNEGSKA. Only healthy Caucasian donors were included. Three pairs of female monozygotic twins, all aged about 18 to 30 years, made up the twin cohort. The RNA used for TCR libraries was isolated from peripheral blood mononuclear cells. This specimen comes from a study of identical twins (dated by TCRdb to 2016 to 2017). Study-level background: To test whether fetal clonotypes persist, this study deep-sequenced TCR alpha and beta repertoires from monozygotic twins, from unrelated adults of various ages, and from cord blood. Replicate twin experiments were performed at different times using different library preparation protocols to rule out contamination.

General findings and caveats noted by the study authors: In monozygotic twins, recombination models systematically underestimated out-of-frame TCR alpha sharing, but the models matched the sharing seen between unrelated individuals. Because the same donors could not be followed over many years, conclusions were based on cross-sectional statistical analysis. Compared with coincidental sharing between unrelated individuals, out-of-frame TCR alpha sequences shared between twins had an excess of sequences with low generation probability. A weaker excess of twin sharing was found in beta out-of-frame sequences because the signal-to-noise ratio was lowered by fewer shared sequences. Abundant cord blood beta clonotypes had fewer insertions, young adult naive repertoires showed a similar but weaker trend, and memory repertoires showed no such trend. Zero-insertion analyses could be partly confounded by invariant T cells such as MAIT and iNKT, although diverse VJ usage argued against such confounding for most clonotypes.

These data were also reused for a study on yellow fever vaccine responses in identical twins. Per that second paper: The authors reported that the T cell response to vaccination in identical twins appeared partly convergent and partly personalized. The study precisely tracked vaccine-responding T cell clones in identical twins.

The chain joins TRBV20-1 to TRBJ2-3, with 10 bases in between that match TRBD2. This TCR came from a woman younger than 30 in good health. Sequencing input: PBMCs. The CDR3 amino acid sequence is: CSASLAGVVDTQYF. The nucleotides read TGCAGTGCTTCGCTAGCGGGAGTTGTAGATACGCAGTATTTT.